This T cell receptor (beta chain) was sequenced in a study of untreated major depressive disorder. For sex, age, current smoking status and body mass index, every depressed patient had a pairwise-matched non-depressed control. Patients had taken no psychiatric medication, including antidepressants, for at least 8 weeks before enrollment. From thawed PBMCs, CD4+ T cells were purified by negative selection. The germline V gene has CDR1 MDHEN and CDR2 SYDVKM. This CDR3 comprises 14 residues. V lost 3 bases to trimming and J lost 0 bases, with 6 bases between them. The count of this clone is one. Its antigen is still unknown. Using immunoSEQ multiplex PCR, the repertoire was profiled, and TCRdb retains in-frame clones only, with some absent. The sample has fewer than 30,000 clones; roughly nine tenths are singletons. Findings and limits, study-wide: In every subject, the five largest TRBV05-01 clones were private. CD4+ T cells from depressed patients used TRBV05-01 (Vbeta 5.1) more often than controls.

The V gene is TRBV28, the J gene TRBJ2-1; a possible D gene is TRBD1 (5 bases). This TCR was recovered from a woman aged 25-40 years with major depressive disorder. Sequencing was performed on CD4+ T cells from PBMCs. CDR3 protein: CASSLGPSYNEQFF. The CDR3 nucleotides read TGTGCCAGCAGTTTGGGGCCCTCCTACAATGAGCAGTTCTTC.